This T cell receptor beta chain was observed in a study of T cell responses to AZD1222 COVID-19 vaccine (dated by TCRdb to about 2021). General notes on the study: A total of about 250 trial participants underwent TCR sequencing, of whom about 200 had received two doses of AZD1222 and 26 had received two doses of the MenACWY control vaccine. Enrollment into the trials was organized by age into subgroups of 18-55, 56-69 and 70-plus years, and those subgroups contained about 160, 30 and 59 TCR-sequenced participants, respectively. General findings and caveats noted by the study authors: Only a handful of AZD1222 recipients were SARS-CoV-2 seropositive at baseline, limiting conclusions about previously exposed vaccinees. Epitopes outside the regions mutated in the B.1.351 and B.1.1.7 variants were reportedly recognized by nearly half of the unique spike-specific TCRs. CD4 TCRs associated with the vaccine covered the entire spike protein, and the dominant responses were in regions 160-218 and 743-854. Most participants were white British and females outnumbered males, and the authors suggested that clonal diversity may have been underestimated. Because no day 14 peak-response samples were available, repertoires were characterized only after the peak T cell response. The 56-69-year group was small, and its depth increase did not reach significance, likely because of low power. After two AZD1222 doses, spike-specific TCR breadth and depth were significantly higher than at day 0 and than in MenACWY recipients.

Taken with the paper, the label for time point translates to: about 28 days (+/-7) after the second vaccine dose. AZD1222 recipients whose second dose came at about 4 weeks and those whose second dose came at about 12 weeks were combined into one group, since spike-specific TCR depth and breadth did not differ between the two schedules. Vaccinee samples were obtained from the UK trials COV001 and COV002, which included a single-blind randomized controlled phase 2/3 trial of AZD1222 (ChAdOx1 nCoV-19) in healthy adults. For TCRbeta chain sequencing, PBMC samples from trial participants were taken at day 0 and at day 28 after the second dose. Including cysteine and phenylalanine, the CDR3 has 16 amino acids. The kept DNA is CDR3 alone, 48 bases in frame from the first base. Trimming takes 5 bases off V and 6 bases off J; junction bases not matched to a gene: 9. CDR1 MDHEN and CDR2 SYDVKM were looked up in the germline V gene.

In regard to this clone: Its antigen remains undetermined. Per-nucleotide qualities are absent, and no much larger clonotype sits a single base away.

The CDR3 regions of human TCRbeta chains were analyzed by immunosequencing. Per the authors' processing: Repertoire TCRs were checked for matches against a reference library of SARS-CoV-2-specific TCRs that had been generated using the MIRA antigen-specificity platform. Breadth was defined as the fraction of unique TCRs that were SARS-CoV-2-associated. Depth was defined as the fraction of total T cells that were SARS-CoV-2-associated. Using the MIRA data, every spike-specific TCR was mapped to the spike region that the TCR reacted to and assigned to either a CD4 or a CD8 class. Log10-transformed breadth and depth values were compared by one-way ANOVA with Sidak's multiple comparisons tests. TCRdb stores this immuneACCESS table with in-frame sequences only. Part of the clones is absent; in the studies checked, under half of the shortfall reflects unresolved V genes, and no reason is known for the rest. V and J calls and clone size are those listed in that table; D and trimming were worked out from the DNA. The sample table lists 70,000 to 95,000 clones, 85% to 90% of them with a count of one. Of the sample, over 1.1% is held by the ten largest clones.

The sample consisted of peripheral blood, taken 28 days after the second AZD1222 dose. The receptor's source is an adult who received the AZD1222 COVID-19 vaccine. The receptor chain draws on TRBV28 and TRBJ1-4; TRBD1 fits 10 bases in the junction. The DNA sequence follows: TGTGCCAGCAGTCCAACTACCGGGACAGGGGATGAAAAACTGTTTTTT. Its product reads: CASSPTTGTGDEKLFF.